In its sample, the clone carrying this TCR beta chain was seen a few times. The time point: newly diagnosed GD, antithyroid drugs for less than 3 months. PBMCs were the source of the RNA used for TCR sequencing. The data stem from a study of regulatory T cells in long-lasting Graves disease. Through Arm-PCR of CDR3 regions and iRepertoire HTBI primers, TCR beta libraries were built. TCRdb fed the multiplex PCR reads into MiXCR, producing one record per CDR3 protein. The sample carries more than 400,000 distinct CDR3 sequences, about 16% recorded once. Germline CDR1 and CDR2: SNHLY and FYNNEI. CDR3 length: 12 amino acids. The V gene lost 7 bases and the J gene lost 6 bases, with 13 bases spanning the gap. This sample was also put to use in a study of T cells in Graves' hyperthyroidism and ophthalmopathy. That study reports: It was considered stable Graves' hyperthyroidism when ophthalmopathy did not progress within 18 months.

The receptor was isolated from a woman in her twenties or thirties with Graves disease. V and J are TRBV2 and TRBJ2-7; D possibly corresponds to TRBD1 (6 bases). The sample here was peripheral blood mononuclear cells (PBMCs), taken at new diagnosis, from a patient treated with antithyroid drugs. The CDR3 loop is CASTTGFAEQYF. As DNA, the CDR3 is TGTGCCAGCACTACAGGGTTTGCCGAGCAGTACTTC.